Following are 6 T cell receptor beta chains from one sample sequenced in a study of cytomegalovirus exposure and HLA in healthy donors. Primers included in the PCR were 60 Vbeta and 13 Jbeta primers. Profiled with immunoSEQ multiplex PCR; TCRdb holds only in-frame clones, not every one. The sample has about 140,000 clones, 70% to 85% seen once. The sample consisted of PBMCs. The receptors originated from a middle-aged woman in good health and CMV-seronegative.

The chain uses TRBV25-1 and TRBJ1-3; 9 bases map to TRBD1. The CDR3 has 17 amino acids. Germline CDR1 reads MGHDK; CDR2 reads SYGVNS. The V and J ends lost 1 base and 0 bases, in that order; junction bases with no gene match: 4. CDR3 region: CASSEWGTGTSGNTIYF. The CDR3 region has the DNA TGTGCCAGCAGTGAATGGGGGACAGGGACCTCTGGAAACACCATATATTTT.

The rearrangement links TRBV27 to TRBJ2-3; TRBD2 agrees at 8 bases. The germline CDR1 and CDR2 sequences are MNHEY and SMNVEV (reference sequence). Trimming at V came to 6 bases and at J to 4 bases, leaving 6 bases not matched to a gene. The CDR3 consists of 14 residues. CDR3 bases: TGTGCCAGCAGCGGACTAGCTGTCGCAGATACGCAGTATTTT. Translating gives CASSGLAVADTQYF.

DNA of the CDR3: TGTGCCAGCAAGCGGGCGAACAGGAATGAAAAACTGTTTTTT. Translation: CASKRANRNEKLFF. This chain links TRBV6-1 with TRBJ1-4, with D maybe TRBD1 (5 bases). The CDR3 is made up of 14 amino acids. V lost 7 bases to trimming and J lost 5 bases, with 14 bases between them. The germline gives CDR1 MNHNS, CDR2 SASEGT.

The chain has TRBV27 and TRBJ1-1, with D perhaps matching TRBD1 (6 bases). Trimming pared 4 bases from V and 10 bases from J, leaving 31 bases between. CDR1 is MNHEY, CDR2 SMNVEV, per germline (reference sequence). The CDR3 length is 18 residues. CDR3 sequence reads: CASSSLTRGGGALGGAFF. In DNA, the CDR3 is TGTGCCAGCAGTTCCCTAACCAGAGGGGGAGGGGCCCTCGGAGGAGCTTTCTTT.

The genes are TRBV6-1 and TRBJ1-5; D is possibly TRBD1 (5 bases). Trimming removed 4 bases at V and 4 bases at J, with 14 bases between. The CDR3 is made up of 15 amino acids. From germline, CDR1 is MNHNS and CDR2 SASEGT. CDR3 sequence reads: CASSGQGDGNQPQHF. The CDR3 DNA reads as TGTGCCAGCAGTGGGCAGGGTGACGGGAATCAGCCCCAGCATTTT.

This chain links TRBV19 with TRBJ2-7, with D perhaps matching TRBD2 (5 bases). This CDR3 contains 17 residues. CDR1 LNHDA and CDR2 SQIVND come from the germline V gene (reference sequence). Trimming pared 1 base from V and 0 bases from J, leaving 16 bases between. CDR3 sequence (DNA): TGTGCCAGTAGTATAGGGACTGACCCGATTATCTCCTACGAGCAGTACTTC. Amino acids: CASSIGTDPIISYEQYF.